Each of the 24 T cell receptor beta chains below was sequenced from the same sample in a study of Ad26.COV2.S vaccination and SARS-CoV-2 variants. Clones were read by immunoSEQ multiplex PCR, and TCRdb kept only the in-frame ones, dropping some. This sample has about 98,000 clones, with about three quarters found just once. Sample: peripheral blood, taken after recovery from COVID-19. These receptors came from a human donor who had recovered from COVID-19.

Only a few counts were recorded for this clone. The chain couples TRBV18 to TRBJ1-3; D gene uncertain. The germline V and J ends were trimmed by 3 bases and 2 bases, with 8 bases remaining between them. The CDR3 has 14 residues. Germline V gives CDR1 KGHSH, CDR2 LQKENI. For the CDR3, the DNA is TGTGCCAGCTCACCCCAAGACACTGGAAACACCATATATTTT. It is translated as CASSPQDTGNTIYF.

The gene calls are TRBV4-3 and TRBJ2-7, with 11 nucleotides matching TRBD1. The CDR3 consists of 16 residues. The germline V gene encodes CDR1 LGHNA and CDR2 YSLEER. J was trimmed by 2 bases and V by 4 bases; bases with no gene match: 7. The CDR3 spells CASSPIAGQGAYEQYF. The CDR3, as DNA: TGCGCCAGCAGCCCTATAGCGGGACAGGGGGCCTACGAGCAGTACTTC.

The CDR3 here is CSAYSQETQYF. The CDR3 DNA reads TGCAGTGCGTACAGTCAAGAGACCCAGTACTTC. This chain links TRBV20-1 with TRBJ2-5; no clear D gene. Looked up from germline, CDR1 is DFQATT and CDR2 is SNEGSKA (reference sequence). Trimming took off 6 bases at V and 2 bases at J, with 7 bases between the two ends. This CDR3 has 11 amino acids.

V gene TRBV10-1 combines with J gene TRBJ1-2; D might be TRBD1 (5 bases). CDR3 length: 14 residues. V lost 6 bases, J lost 8 bases, and 19 bases lay in between. Germline CDR1 reads WNHNN; CDR2 reads SYGVQD (reference sequence). The CDR3 DNA reads TGCGCCAGCAGCCAAACCCGGGGGATAGGCGGCTACACCTTC. Translated: CASSQTRGIGGYTF.

The genes are TRBV5-6 and TRBJ1-2, with a possible D match to TRBD1 (5 bases). The CDR3 extends over 13 amino acids. V was trimmed by 2 bases and J by 7 bases, leaving 12 bases between them. Germline CDR1 and CDR2: SGHDT and YYEEEE. CDR3 region: CASSFQGNFGYTF. In DNA, the CDR3 is TGTGCCAGCAGCTTCCAGGGTAATTTTGGCTACACCTTC.

CDR3: CASSNGAGAADTQYF. The CDR3, as DNA: TGTGCCAGTAGTAATGGAGCGGGTGCAGCAGATACGCAGTATTTT. V usage is TRBV19 and J usage is TRBJ2-3; maybe TRBD2 (6 bases). CDR3 length: 15 amino acids. The germline V and J ends were trimmed by 4 bases and 4 bases, with 15 bases remaining between them. The germline V gene has CDR1 LNHDA and CDR2 SQIVND (reference sequence).

This clone came up a few times. V is TRBV19 and J is TRBJ1-6, with D possibly TRBD1 on 6 matching bases. V dropped 2 bases and J dropped 11 bases, with 16 bases sitting between them. The CDR3 consists of 15 residues. From germline, CDR1 is LNHDA and CDR2 SQIVND (reference sequence). The CDR3 DNA is TGTGCCAGTAGTATATACGATCAACAGGGTACACCCCTCCACTTT. Amino acids: CASSIYDQQGTPLHF.

The rearrangement joins TRBV6-2 or TRBV6-3 to TRBJ2-7; TRBD2 is a possible D gene (5 bases). Trimming took 5 bases from V and 1 from J, leaving 9 bases between them. The CDR3 covers 13 residues. CDR1 is MNHEY and CDR2 is SVGEGT in the germline V gene. The CDR3 bases are TGTGCCAGCAGTAAAGGAGGATCCTACGAGCAGTACTTC. It specifies CASSKGGSYEQYF.

The chain combines TRBV4-3 with TRBJ2-7; D not certain. The germline V and J ends were trimmed by 0 bases and 6 bases, with 9 bases remaining between them. This CDR3 contains 13 residues. Per germline, CDR1 LGHNA and CDR2 YSLEER. CDR3 nucleotides: TGCGCCAGCAGCCAAGAAACAAGGTTCGAGCAGTACTTC. This translates into CASSQETRFEQYF.

J is TRBJ2-5 and V is TRBV11-1; D might be TRBD1 or TRBD2, each matching 5 bases. This CDR3 spans 13 amino acids. Germline CDR1 is SGHAT and CDR2 is FQDESV (reference sequence). Between the trimmed V and J ends, which lost 5 bases and 5 bases, there was a span of 12 bases. The CDR3 nucleotides read TGTGCCAGCAGCCCAGGGTCGGGGGAGACCCAGTACTTC. Translated: CASSPGSGETQYF. The complete variable domain, with remaining parts taken from reference TRBV11-1 and TRBJ2-5, reads EAEVAQSPRYKITEKSQAVAFWCDPISGHATLYWYRQILGQGPELLVQFQDESVVDDSQLPKDRFSAERLKGVDSTLKIQPAELGDSAMYLCASSPGSGETQYFGPGTRLLVL.

The CDR3 nucleotides read TGTGCCAGCAGTCCGGGCCCCGAGCAGTACTTC. This sequence encodes CASSPGPEQYF. This chain connects TRBV28 to TRBJ2-7; D unclear. CDR1 and CDR2 from the germline V gene are MDHEN and SYDVKM. The CDR3 has 11 amino acids. Between the trimmed V and J ends, which lost 5 bases and 6 bases, there was a span of 8 bases.

The CDR3: CASSDGRATQPQHF. For the CDR3, the DNA is TGTGCCAGCAGTGACGGCAGGGCCACTCAGCCCCAGCATTTT. The chain joins TRBV2 to TRBJ1-5; D is perhaps TRBD1 (5 bases). Trimming pared 3 bases from V and 6 bases from J, leaving 12 bases between. The CDR3 extends over 14 amino acids. Per the germline V gene, CDR1 is SNHLY and CDR2 is FYNNEI.

The chain carries TRBV2 and TRBJ1-3; D might be TRBD1 (5 bases). Germline V lookup: CDR1 SNHLY, CDR2 FYNNEI. The CDR3 consists of 14 residues. V was cut by 8 bases and J by 0 bases, with 11 bases left in between. This CDR3 reads CASGQGGSGNTIYF. The CDR3 bases are TGTGCCAGCGGTCAGGGTGGCTCTGGAAACACCATATATTTT.

This chain's CDR3 is CASSYSGSSGANVLTF. DNA for the CDR3: TGTGCCAGCAGTTACTCTGGCAGCTCTGGGGCCAACGTCCTGACTTTC. The V gene is TRBV6-6, the J gene TRBJ2-6; D is unresolved. The germline gives CDR1 MNHNY, CDR2 SVGAGI (reference sequence). V lost 0 bases and J lost 0, with 6 bases in between. The CDR3 loop spans 16 amino acids.

This clone occurred once. This rearrangement joins TRBV11-3 to TRBJ2-3; the D call may be TRBD1 or TRBD2 (6 bases each). Looked up from germline, CDR1 is SGHNT and CDR2 is YENEEA. The CDR3 has 15 amino acids. V was shortened by 5 bases and J by 0 bases, with 12 bases between the two germline ends. The chain's CDR3 is CASSQSGASTDTQYF. In DNA form, the CDR3 reads TGTGCCAGCAGCCAATCGGGGGCCAGCACAGATACGCAGTATTTT. Full variable domain (rest looked up from reference TRBV11-3 and TRBJ2-3): EAGVVQSPRYKIIEKKQPVAFWCNPISGHNTLYWYLQNLGQGPELLIRYENEEAVDDSQLPKDRFSAERLKGVDSTLKIQPAELGDSAVYLCASSQSGASTDTQYFGPGTRLTVL.

The J gene is TRBJ2-7, the V gene TRBV29-1, with 8 positions matching TRBD1. This CDR3 region has 12 residues. Per germline, CDR1 SQVTM and CDR2 ANQGSEA. Unmatched junction bases numbered 7, after V lost 7 bases and J lost 5 bases. The CDR3 region is CSAKGQAHEQYF. The CDR3 nucleotides read TGCAGCGCTAAGGGACAGGCCCACGAGCAGTACTTC.

This chain links TRBV6-5 with TRBJ1-5, with no clear D. This CDR3 contains 14 residues. V was cut by 6 bases and J by 4 bases, with 13 bases left in between. Germline lookup yields CDR1 MNHEY and CDR2 SVGAGI. CDR3 bases: TGTGCCAGCAGCCAGACATATTATAATCAGCCCCAGCATTTT. Translating it yields CASSQTYYNQPQHF.

CDR3: CASSLSPQWRDRATGELFF. In DNA, the CDR3 is TGTGCCAGCAGTTTATCCCCCCAATGGAGGGATCGTGCCACCGGGGAGCTGTTTTTT. V usage is TRBV28 and J usage is TRBJ2-2, with a tentative D call TRBD2 (6 bases). The germline V gene has CDR1 MDHEN and CDR2 SYDVKM. The CDR3 loop spans 19 amino acids. V dropped 1 base and J dropped 4 bases, with 22 bases sitting between them.

This clone turned up a few times. This chain joins TRBV5-6 and TRBJ1-5; D is uncertain. Germline V gene lookup returns CDR1 SGHDT and CDR2 YYEEEE. Trimming pared 4 bases from V and 3 bases from J, leaving 11 bases between. This CDR3 comprises 14 residues. The CDR3, as DNA: TGTGCCAGCAGCCTGGGGATTTCCAATCAGCCCCAGCATTTT. This gives the protein CASSLGISNQPQHF.

The chain carries TRBV2 and TRBJ1-2, with D possibly being TRBD1 (5 bases). The ends were cut back, 8 bases at V and 0 bases at J, with 16 bases in the middle. The CDR3 consists of 15 residues. Germline V CDR1 and CDR2: SNHLY, FYNNEI. CDR3 DNA sequence: TGTGCCAGCCAATTCGGGGACGGACCTAACTATGGCTACACCTTC. Protein sequence: CASQFGDGPNYGYTF.

V usage is TRBV7-9 and J usage is TRBJ2-7, with D maybe TRBD1 (6 bases). The germline V and J ends were trimmed by 5 bases and 2 bases, with 13 bases remaining between them. The CDR3 is 14 residues long. Germline CDR1 and CDR2: SEHNR and FQNEAQ (reference sequence). CDR3 nucleotide sequence: TGTGCCAGCAGCCCCAACAGGGTCCCCTACGAGCAGTACTTC. Encoded protein: CASSPNRVPYEQYF.

V gene TRBV18 combines with J gene TRBJ1-1; D uncertain. Per the germline V gene, CDR1 is KGHSH and CDR2 is LQKENI. The CDR3 has 15 residues. Trimming removed 0 bases from V and 0 bases from J, with 8 bases in between. For the CDR3, the DNA is TGTGCCAGCTCACCACCTGCGGTACTGAACACTGAAGCTTTCTTT. It is translated as CASSPPAVLNTEAFF.

The V call is TRBV11-2, the J call TRBJ2-5, with D hard to call. Germline CDR1 reads SGHAT; CDR2 reads FQNNGV. V was pared by 1 base and J by 1 base, with 10 bases between. The CDR3 is 15 amino acids. The CDR3: CASSLASRGQETQYF. The CDR3 DNA sequence: TGTGCCAGCAGCTTAGCTTCGCGCGGCCAAGAGACCCAGTACTTC.

This chain links TRBV24-1 with TRBJ2-3, with 9 positions matching TRBD1. Germline trimming cut 2 bases from V and 6 bases from J; bases unmatched to any gene: 11. Germline V gene data show CDR1 as KGHDR and CDR2 as SFDVKD. The CDR3 totals 17 residues. The CDR3 is CATSDSSGTGFADTQYF. The DNA of the CDR3 is TGTGCCACCAGTGATTCGTCCGGGACAGGGTTTGCCGATACGCAGTATTTT.